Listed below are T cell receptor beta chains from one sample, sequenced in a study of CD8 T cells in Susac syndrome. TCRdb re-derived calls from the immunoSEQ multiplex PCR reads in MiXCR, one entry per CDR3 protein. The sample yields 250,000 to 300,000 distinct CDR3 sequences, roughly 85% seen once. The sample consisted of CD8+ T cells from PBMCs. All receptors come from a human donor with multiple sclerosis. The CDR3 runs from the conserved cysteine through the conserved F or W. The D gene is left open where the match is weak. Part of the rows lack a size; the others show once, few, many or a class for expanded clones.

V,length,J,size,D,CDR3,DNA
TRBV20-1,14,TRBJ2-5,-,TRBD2,CSAAGLAGFETQYF,TGCAGTGCCGCGGGACTAGCGGGATTTGAGACCCAGTACTTC
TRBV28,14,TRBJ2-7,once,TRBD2,CASSLWLAAYEQYF,TGTGCCAGCAGTTTATGGCTAGCGGCCTACGAGCAGTACTTC
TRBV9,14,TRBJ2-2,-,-,CASSEAPATGELFF,TGTGCCAGCAGCGAGGCCCCCGCGACCGGGGAGCTGTTTTTT
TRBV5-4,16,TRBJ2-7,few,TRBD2,CASSSFGLAGEYEQYF,TGTGCCAGCAGCTCCTTCGGGCTAGCGGGAGAGTACGAGCAGTACTTC
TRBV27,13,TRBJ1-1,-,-,CASSLIAGPEAFF,TGTGCCAGCAGTTTAATAGCGGGACCTGAAGCTTTCTTT
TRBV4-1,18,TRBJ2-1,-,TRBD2,CASSQGGSGTSNYNEQFF,TGCGCCAGCAGCCAGGGGGGATCCGGGACTAGCAACTACAATGAGCAGTTCTTC
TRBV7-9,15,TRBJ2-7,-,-,CASSTALGSTYEQYF,TGTGCCAGCAGCACGGCCCTTGGATCTACCTACGAGCAGTACTTC
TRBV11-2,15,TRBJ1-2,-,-,CASSLDQGFGYGYTF,TGTGCCAGCAGCTTAGATCAGGGTTTCGGCTATGGCTACACCTTC
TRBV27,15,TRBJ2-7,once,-,CASSGRGGPGYEQYF,TGTGCCAGCAGCGGGCGGGGAGGCCCGGGCTACGAGCAGTACTTC
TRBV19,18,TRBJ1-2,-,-,CASSTYSVSDLRFYGYTF,TGTGCCAGTAGTACCTACAGCGTCTCAGACCTTCGGTTCTATGGCTACACCTTC
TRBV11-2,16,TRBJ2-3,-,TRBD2,CASSSFPSGRTDTQYF,TGTGCCAGCAGCTCCTTCCCTAGCGGGAGGACAGATACGCAGTATTTT